This TCR beta chain appears in the sequencing data of a study of blood T cell repertoires in COVID-19. Study in general: COVID-19 samples, acute and convalescent, were from the United States, Italy and Spain. PBMCs, B-cell-depleted T cells, or T cells were the source of the cDNA or gDNA that made up the material.

Authors' analysis steps: Reference gene primer amplification in the assay estimated nucleated cell counts. Assay: immunoSEQ multiplex PCR; the TCRdb copy retains only in-frame clones and omits some. V and J calls and clone size follow that table, whereas D and trimming were derived from the DNA. The sample yields about 43,000 clones, about 91% seen once. Sequencing input: peripheral blood. The TCR was taken from a man aged 55 to 70 with active COVID-19.

The CDR3 spells CASSLGGRAYEQYF. The CDR3 nucleotides read TGTGCCAGCAGCTTGGGGGGGCGCGCCTACGAGCAGTACTTC. The chain has TRBV5-4 and TRBJ2-7; D possibly corresponds to TRBD1 (6 bases). This CDR3 has 14 residues. Germline V gene lookup returns CDR1 SGHNT and CDR2 YYREEE (reference sequence). Trimming took off 0 bases at V and 2 bases at J, with 9 bases between the two ends.